These 32 T cell receptor beta chains were sequenced from one sample in a study of cytomegalovirus exposure and HLA in healthy donors. The PCR had 60 Vbeta and 13 Jbeta primers. Sequencing was performed with immunoSEQ multiplex PCR; in TCRdb, only in-frame clones are kept and a portion is missing. The sample shows about 140,000 clones, about 80% of them seen only once. The source material was PBMCs. The receptor source for this set is a woman between 35 and 50 years old in good health and CMV-seronegative.

The gene calls are TRBV5-1 and TRBJ2-5; tentatively, D is TRBD2 (6 bases). CDR3 length equals 14 residues. CDR1 and CDR2 from the germline V gene are SGHRS and YFSETQ. V was shortened by 5 bases and J by 6 bases, with 17 bases between the two germline ends. The CDR3 DNA sequence: TGCGCCAGCAGTCTAAGCCTTGGGGGGAAGACCCAGTACTTC. Encoded protein: CASSLSLGGKTQYF. The variable domain in full, with the rest retrieved from reference TRBV5-1 and TRBJ2-5, is KAGVTQTPRYLIKTRGQQVTLSCSPISGHRSVSWYQQTPGQGLQFLFEYFSETQRNKGNFPGRFSGRQFSNSRSEMNVSTLELGDSALYLCASSLSLGGKTQYFGPGTRLLVL.

The V and J genes are TRBV28 and TRBJ2-7, with D tentatively TRBD2 (7 bases). V was trimmed by 5 bases and J by 3 bases, leaving 23 bases between them. The CDR3 extends over 17 amino acids. Germline CDR1 reads MDHEN; CDR2 reads SYDVKM. CDR3 amino acids: CASSGGAGAPGFYEQYF. CDR3 bases: TGTGCCAGCAGTGGGGGGGCAGGAGCCCCCGGATTCTACGAGCAGTACTTC.

The chain couples TRBV4-2 to TRBJ2-1, with 9 nucleotides matching TRBD2. This CDR3 spans 19 amino acids. The germline CDR1 and CDR2 sequences are LGHNA and YNFKEQ. Unmatched junction bases numbered 9, after V lost 0 bases and J lost 0 bases. As DNA, the CDR3 is TGTGCCAGCAGCCAAGATAGGGGACTAGCTTTAAGCTCCTACAATGAGCAGTTCTTC. Translating gives CASSQDRGLALSSYNEQFF.

Concerning this clone: A read error is likely, as this CDR3 ends without the conserved phenylalanine or tryptophan. CDR3 DNA sequence: TGTGCTACGTTAAGGGGGAATAATGAAAAACTGTTTTCT. This codes for CATLRGNNEKLFS. The V gene is TRBV2, the J gene TRBJ1-4; a weak D match, TRBD1 (6 bases). The CDR3 contains 13 residues. Germline CDR1 SNHLY, CDR2 FYNNEI.

The chain employs TRBV28 and TRBJ1-6; D ambiguous. Trimming shortened V by 2 bases and J by 9 bases, and 5 bases separated the two germline ends. This CDR3 spans 12 amino acids. Germline V gene data show CDR1 as MDHEN and CDR2 as SYDVKM. In DNA form, the CDR3 reads TGTGCCAGCAGTTTAGTGGCTTCACCCCTCCACTTT. This translates into CASSLVASPLHF.

This chain joins TRBV18 and TRBJ2-1, with a tentative D call TRBD2 (5 bases). Trimming cost V 0 bases and J 0 bases, with 27 bases left between them. The CDR3 is made up of 22 amino acids. The germline V gene encodes CDR1 KGHSH and CDR2 LQKENI. CDR3 bases: TGTGCCAGCTCACCACCAAGGAGGCCCACCAGCTCCCCCACCAGCTCCTACAATGAGCAGTTCTTC. Translated, it gives CASSPPRRPTSSPTSSYNEQFF. The whole variable domain, filled in from reference TRBV18 and TRBJ2-1, reads NAGVMQNPRHLVRRRGQEARLRCSPMKGHSHVYWYRQLPEEGLKFMVYLQKENIIDESGMPKERFSAEFPKEGPSILRIQQVVRGDSAAYFCASSPPRRPTSSPTSSYNEQFFGPGTRLTVL.

The rearrangement joins TRBV6-5 to TRBJ2-3; TRBD2 might be the D (5 bases). V was pared by 2 bases and J by 7 bases, with 10 bases between. CDR1 is MNHEY, CDR2 SVGAGI, per germline. The CDR3 sequence is 13 residues long. The CDR3 region is CASSYGLTHTQYF. DNA of the CDR3: TGTGCCAGCAGTTACGGACTCACGCATACGCAGTATTTT.

This clone has just one count. This chain joins TRBV5-5 and TRBJ2-4; D is unclear. The CDR3 is 15 amino acids. Trimming pared 5 bases from V and 1 base from J, leaving 13 bases between. Germline-derived CDR1 and CDR2 are SGHKS and YYEKEE (reference sequence). The CDR3 loop reads CASSSEATAKNIQYF. Written as DNA, the CDR3 is TGTGCCAGCAGTAGTGAGGCCACGGCCAAAAACATTCAGTACTTC.

CDR3 coding DNA: TGTGCCAGCAGCTTGGAAAATATAACGGACAGGTCGGGTGGGCAGTATTTT. Protein product: CASSLENITDRSGGQYF. The chain employs TRBV5-8 and TRBJ2-3; 7 nucleotides match TRBD1. J lost 11 bases, V lost 0 bases, and 18 bases had no gene match. This CDR3 comprises 17 residues. CDR1 is SGHTS and CDR2 is YDEGEE in the germline V gene.

This clone was counted a few times. V and J are TRBV5-1 and TRBJ2-7; 11 nucleotides align to TRBD2. The CDR3 length is 14 residues. Germline V gene sequence: CDR1 SGHRS, CDR2 YFSETQ. The V gene end was trimmed by 10 bases and the J gene end by 4 bases; junction bases not matched to a gene: 10. The chain's CDR3 is CASIPTSGSYEQYF. The DNA for the CDR3 is TGCGCCTCCATTCCCACTAGCGGGAGTTACGAGCAGTACTTC.

With regard to this clone: An end of the junction differs from the germline gene, which may be a read error. The chain uses TRBV7-9 and TRBJ2-7; unclear D gene. The CDR3 covers 14 residues. CDR1 SEHNR and CDR2 FQNEAQ come from the germline V gene (reference sequence). CDR3 nucleotide sequence: TGTTCCAGCAGCTTATCCGTGGCCTCCTACGAGCAGTACTTC. Translating it yields CSSSLSVASYEQYF.

The chain is built from TRBV19 and TRBJ1-5; D unresolved. The V and J ends lost 7 bases and 5 bases respectively, with 12 bases between them. This CDR3 spans 13 amino acids. CDR1 LNHDA and CDR2 SQIVND come from the germline V gene (reference sequence). This CDR3 reads CASKTEGYQPQHF. Here the CDR3 DNA reads TGTGCCAGTAAAACTGAGGGTTATCAGCCCCAGCATTTT. The full variable domain, in which reference TRBV19 and TRBJ1-5 provide the parts outside the CDR3, is DGGITQSPKYLFRKEGQNVTLSCEQNLNHDAMYWYRQDPGQGLRLIYYSQIVNDFQKGDIAEGYSVSREKKESFPLTVTSAQKNPTAFYLCASKTEGYQPQHFGDGTRLSIL.

The rearrangement joins TRBV11-2 to TRBJ1-1; 7 nucleotides align to TRBD1. In germline, CDR1 is SGHAT, CDR2 FQNNGV. The CDR3 extends over 14 amino acids. J lost 1 base, V lost 4 bases, and 3 bases had no gene match. In nucleotides, the CDR3 is TGTGCCAGCAGCTCCTGGACAGGGAACACTGAAGCTTTCTTT. Protein product: CASSSWTGNTEAFF.

The chain uses TRBV9 and TRBJ2-4; TRBD1 agrees at 7 bases. Germline V gene sequence: CDR1 SGDLS, CDR2 YYNGEE. This CDR3 spans 18 amino acids. V trimming: 0 bases; J trimming: 3 bases; junction bases outside the gene matches: 12. The CDR3 here is CASSVDNRGKDNKNIQYF. Written as DNA, the CDR3 is TGTGCCAGCAGCGTAGACAACAGGGGAAAGGATAACAAAAACATTCAGTACTTC.

This clone was seen just once. J is TRBJ1-4 and V is TRBV4-2; perhaps TRBD1 as D (5 bases). The V end lost 7 bases, the J end lost 7 bases, and 13 bases lay between the germline ends. CDR3 length equals 13 residues. Per the germline V gene, CDR1 is LGHNA and CDR2 is YNFKEQ. This CDR3 reads CASKQGGPEKLFF. The DNA of the CDR3 is TGTGCCAGCAAGCAGGGTGGGCCTGAAAAACTGTTTTTT.

The chain uses TRBV27 and TRBJ2-3; no reliable D call. From germline, CDR1 is MNHEY and CDR2 SMNVEV (reference sequence). Trimming took 5 bases from V and 6 from J, leaving 18 bases between them. This CDR3 has 15 residues. For the CDR3, the DNA is TGTGCCAGCAGTGTGTCCCTATACCTATCTGATACGCAGTATTTT. Amino acids: CASSVSLYLSDTQYF.

V and J are TRBV4-3 and TRBJ1-1; D remains ambiguous. Looked up from germline, CDR1 is LGHNA and CDR2 is YSLEER. The CDR3 runs to 18 residues. With 0 bases removed from V and 9 bases from J, the gap between germline ends came to 26 bases. This CDR3 reads CASSQDSGFSLKYEKAFF. DNA for the CDR3: TGCGCCAGCAGCCAAGATTCGGGGTTCTCCCTAAAATATGAAAAAGCTTTCTTT.

The chain employs TRBV15 and TRBJ1-3, with D tentatively TRBD1 (5 bases). CDR1 is LNHNV and CDR2 is YYDKDF in the germline V gene (reference sequence). V dropped 0 bases and J dropped 3 bases, with 12 bases sitting between them. The CDR3 sequence is 16 residues long. For the CDR3, the DNA is TGTGCCACCAGCAGAGAGGGTGGGGGAGGTGGAAACACCATATATTTT. Translation gives CATSREGGGGGNTIYF.

The V call is TRBV6-1, the J call TRBJ1-5; D call uncertain. CDR1 is MNHNS, CDR2 SASEGT, per germline. V was clipped by 8 bases and J by 0 bases, with 8 bases between them. The CDR3 is made up of 13 amino acids. The CDR3 DNA reads as TGTGCCAGCGGGCTTAATAGCAATCAGCCCCAGCATTTT. It specifies CASGLNSNQPQHF.

The chain uses TRBV7-9 and TRBJ1-1; no firm D call. Germline CDR1 SEHNR, CDR2 FQNEAQ (reference sequence). V was shortened by 1 base and J by 2 bases, with 14 bases between the two germline ends. The CDR3 has 16 amino acids. Here the CDR3 reads CASSLGEEHLNTEAFF. The CDR3 region has the DNA TGTGCCAGCAGCTTAGGGGAGGAACACCTCAACACTGAAGCTTTCTTT.

This clone appeared a few times. The rearrangement uses TRBV28 and TRBJ1-1; 8 positions match TRBD1. The CDR3 has 15 residues. Looked up from germline, CDR1 is MDHEN and CDR2 is SYDVKM. With V trimmed by 4 bases and J by 11 bases, 15 bases remained unmatched. In DNA form, the CDR3 reads TGTGCCAGCAGTTCGCCGGGGACAGGAGTGGTAGAGGCTTTCTTT. It translates to CASSSPGTGVVEAFF.

The chain has TRBV7-2 and TRBJ1-5; D unclear. The CDR3 contains 13 residues. V was cut by 5 bases and J by 4 bases, with 9 bases left in between. CDR1 SGHTA and CDR2 FQGNSA come from the germline V gene. CDR3 loop: CASSPNRNQPQHF. CDR3 nucleotides: TGTGCCAGCAGCCCTAACAGAAATCAGCCCCAGCATTTT.

The J gene is TRBJ2-1, the V gene TRBV7-6, with TRBD2 matching 7 bases. The junction had 14 bases not matched to a gene; V was cut back by 7 bases and J by 5 bases. The germline V gene has CDR1 SGHVS and CDR2 FNYEAQ. The CDR3 consists of 16 residues. CDR3 coding DNA: TGTGCCAGCATGGTAAACGACGCGGGGAGGGACAATGAGCAGTTCTTC. Its protein product is CASMVNDAGRDNEQFF. The entire variable domain, with the rest obtained from reference TRBV7-6 and TRBJ2-1, is as follows: GAGVSQSPRYKVTKRGQDVALRCDPISGHVSLYWYRQALGQGPEFLTYFNYEAQQDKSGLPNDRFSAERPEGSISTLTIQRTEQRDSAMYRCASMVNDAGRDNEQFFGPGTRLTVL.

The chain has TRBV29-1 and TRBJ2-7, with D maybe TRBD1 (6 bases). Germline-derived CDR1 and CDR2 are SQVTM and ANQGSEA. Trimming removed 3 bases from V and 7 bases from J, with 19 bases in between. The CDR3 covers 14 residues. CDR3 loop: CSVDVGTPSFEQYF. In DNA form, the CDR3 reads TGCAGCGTTGATGTCGGGACACCGTCGTTTGAGCAGTACTTC.

The V call is TRBV19, the J call TRBJ1-1, with TRBD1 matching 10 bases. Per the germline V gene, CDR1 is LNHDA and CDR2 is SQIVND (reference sequence). V trimming: 6 bases; J trimming: 3 bases; junction bases outside the gene matches: 13. CDR3 length: 17 residues. The CDR3 spells CASSQGGTGVWDTEAFF. The CDR3 region has the DNA TGTGCCAGTAGCCAAGGCGGGACAGGGGTCTGGGACACTGAAGCTTTCTTT.

This chain uses TRBV5-1 with TRBJ1-4; 8 positions match TRBD1. V trimming: 3 bases; J trimming: 0 bases; junction bases outside the gene matches: 13. CDR1 is SGHRS, CDR2 YFSETQ, per germline. There are 19 residues in the CDR3. In DNA form, the CDR3 reads TGCGCCAGCAGCTGGAGAATGACAGGGGACTTGGCAACTAATGAAAAACTGTTTTTT. This encodes CASSWRMTGDLATNEKLFF.

The chain uses TRBV13 and TRBJ1-4, with 8 bases identical to TRBD1. The germline gives CDR1 PRHDT, CDR2 FYEKMQ (reference sequence). CDR3 size: 15 residues. J was trimmed by 5 bases and V by 7 bases; bases with no gene match: 9. DNA of the CDR3: TGTGCCAGCACCCCCGCCAGGGGGCTGAATGAAAAACTGTTTTTT. Translated: CASTPARGLNEKLFF.

The chain is built from TRBV10-3 and TRBJ1-6; D remains ambiguous. The CDR3 covers 14 residues. With 4 bases removed from V and 5 bases from J, the gap between germline ends came to 9 bases. The germline CDR1 and CDR2 sequences are ENHRY and SYGVKD. CDR3: CAISVQINNSPLHF. In DNA, the CDR3 is TGTGCCATCAGTGTGCAGATTAATAATTCACCCCTCCACTTT.

The chain links TRBV14 to TRBJ2-3; TRBD2 agrees at 8 bases. Germline CDR1 is SGHDN and CDR2 is FVKESK. V shed 2 bases, J shed 2 bases, and the junction held 12 bases outside the gene matches. The CDR3 has 18 residues. The CDR3 region is CASSQMLLAGLHTDTQYF. The CDR3 DNA is TGTGCCAGCAGCCAAATGCTGCTAGCGGGCCTCCACACAGATACGCAGTATTTT. The entire variable domain, with the rest obtained from reference TRBV14 and TRBJ2-3, is as follows: EAGVTQFPSHSVIEKGQTVTLRCDPISGHDNLYWYRRVMGKEIKFLLHFVKESKQDESGMPNNRFLAERTGGTYSTLKVQPAELEDSGVYFCASSQMLLAGLHTDTQYFGPGTRLTVL.

This rearrangement joins TRBV9 to TRBJ2-7; TRBD1 agrees at 9 bases. CDR1 and CDR2 (germline): SGDLS, YYNGEE. J gave up 6 bases and V 0 bases, and 4 bases lay outside the gene matches. There are 14 residues in the CDR3. The CDR3 region is CASSVAGTGLEQYF. Here the CDR3 DNA reads TGTGCCAGCAGCGTAGCCGGGACAGGGCTCGAGCAGTACTTC.

The chain links TRBV9 to TRBJ2-3; 9 nucleotides align to TRBD2. V dropped 3 bases and J dropped 2; count of bases not matched to a gene: 7. CDR3 length: 16 residues. Germline V gene data show CDR1 as SGDLS and CDR2 as YYNGEE. CDR3 DNA: TGTGCCAGCAGCGCGGCGCGACTAGCGGTCACAGATACGCAGTATTTT. Amino acid sequence: CASSAARLAVTDTQYF.

The V call is TRBV27, the J call TRBJ1-5; TRBD1 agrees at 9 bases. Trimming removed 7 bases from V and 5 bases from J; junction bases left unmatched: 9. The germline V gene has CDR1 MNHEY and CDR2 SMNVEV (reference sequence). The CDR3 spans 15 residues. For the CDR3, the DNA is TGTGCCAGCACCATGACAGGGGGTGGGTATCAGCCCCAGCATTTT. It translates to CASTMTGGGYQPQHF.